One and the same sample provided the 11 T cell receptor beta chains below, sequenced in a study of blood T cell repertoires in COVID-19. Measured with immunoSEQ multiplex PCR; TCRdb has only the in-frame clones, and not every one. The table records about 140,000 clones, approximately 84% of them present only once. Sequencing input: peripheral blood. These receptors came from a woman between 55 and 75 years old with acute or convalescent COVID-19.

This chain uses TRBV5-5 with TRBJ2-3; 7 positions match TRBD2. The CDR3 totals 14 residues. Germline V gene data show CDR1 as SGHKS and CDR2 as YYEKEE (reference sequence). V was clipped by 2 bases and J by 0 bases; unmatched bases: 0. The CDR3 nucleotides are TGTGCCAGCAGCTTAGCGGGAAGCACAGATACGCAGTATTTT. It yields the protein CASSLAGSTDTQYF.

The chain couples TRBV9 to TRBJ2-3; 14 bases are shared with TRBD2. Germline V lookup: CDR1 SGDLS, CDR2 YYNGEE. The CDR3 extends over 15 amino acids. Trimming took 3 bases from V and 6 from J; bases not matched to a gene: 3. The CDR3 loop reads CASSEGLAGADTQYF. CDR3 in DNA: TGTGCCAGCAGCGAGGGACTAGCGGGAGCTGATACGCAGTATTTT. Drawing the rest from reference TRBV9 and TRBJ2-3, the complete variable domain is DSGVTQTPKHLITATGQRVTLRCSPRSGDLSVYWYQQSLDQGLQFLIQYYNGEERAKGNILERFSAQQFPDLHSELNLSSLELGDSALYFCASSEGLAGADTQYFGPGTRLTVL.

V gene TRBV5-6 combines with J gene TRBJ1-1, with a weak D call TRBD1 (6 bases). The CDR3 has 13 residues. Germline V gene sequence: CDR1 SGHDT, CDR2 YYEEEE. The V gene lost 4 bases and the J gene lost 5 bases, with 12 bases spanning the gap. CDR3 DNA: TGTGCCAGCAGCCGGGCCAGGGGAACTGAAGCTTTCTTT. Its protein product is CASSRARGTEAFF.

This clone has only one observation. This chain connects TRBV28 to TRBJ1-2, with 9 nucleotides matching TRBD1. Germline lookup yields CDR1 MDHEN and CDR2 SYDVKM. The CDR3 length is 15 residues. Trimming cost V 6 bases and J 4 bases; bases outside gene matches: 9. CDR3 in DNA: TGTGCCAGCAGCCCCCCGGGACAGGGTCCCTATGGCTACACCTTC. Its translation is CASSPPGQGPYGYTF.

The chain joins TRBV18 to TRBJ2-3; D is unresolved. V lost 2 bases and J lost 2, with 11 bases in between. Germline loops: CDR1 KGHSH, CDR2 LQKENI. The CDR3 is 15 residues long. This CDR3 reads CASSPSWLDTDTQYF. In nucleotides, the CDR3 is TGTGCCAGCTCACCAAGTTGGCTAGACACAGATACGCAGTATTTT.

The gene calls are TRBV9 and TRBJ1-2; D is undetermined. The CDR3 has 13 residues. From germline, CDR1 is SGDLS and CDR2 YYNGEE. V lost 0 bases to trimming and J lost 8 bases, with 11 bases between them. In DNA, the CDR3 is TGTGCCAGCAGCGTAGAAACGGCGGGGGGCTACACCTTC. Amino acids: CASSVETAGGYTF.

The V gene is TRBV7-9, the J gene TRBJ2-7; D is unresolved. V was pared by 3 bases and J by 2 bases, with 8 bases between. CDR3 size: 13 residues. The V gene's germline CDR1 is SEHNR and CDR2 FQNEAQ (reference sequence). The CDR3 spells CASSLSGTYEQYF. In nucleotides, the CDR3 is TGTGCCAGCAGCTTGTCGGGTACCTACGAGCAGTACTTC.

This chain connects TRBV7-8 to TRBJ1-2; D gene uncertain. Germline V CDR1 and CDR2: SGHVS, FQNEAQ. The CDR3 is 14 residues long. The V and J ends lost 1 base and 3 bases respectively, with 9 bases between them. Here the CDR3 DNA reads TGTGCCAGCAGCTTAGGTCCCCGGGACTATGGCTACACCTTC. Encoded protein: CASSLGPRDYGYTF.

This clone was found a few times. The rearrangement joins TRBV5-1 to TRBJ1-2; TRBD1 matches at 10 bases. This CDR3 has 12 amino acids. From germline, CDR1 is SGHRS and CDR2 YFSETQ. The V gene end was trimmed by 3 bases and the J gene end by 10 bases; junction bases not matched to a gene: 3. The chain's CDR3 is CASSWDRGDYTF. The CDR3, as DNA: TGCGCCAGCAGCTGGGACAGGGGTGACTACACCTTC.

The chain joins TRBV19 to TRBJ1-1; TRBD1 might be the D (6 bases). The CDR3 loop spans 15 amino acids. CDR1 and CDR2 (germline): LNHDA, SQIVND (reference sequence). With 4 bases removed from V and 0 bases from J, the gap between germline ends came to 12 bases. Written as DNA, the CDR3 is TGTGCCAGTAGTACGCAGGGGCAGCTGAACACTGAAGCTTTCTTT. Amino acid sequence: CASSTQGQLNTEAFF.

The CDR3 loop is CASSLGDAGANTGELFF. The CDR3 DNA follows: TGTGCCAGCTCCCTCGGGGATGCCGGGGCGAACACCGGGGAGCTGTTTTTT. V gene TRBV18 combines with J gene TRBJ2-2; D possibly corresponds to TRBD2 (5 bases). The CDR3 extends over 17 amino acids. Trimming shortened V by 6 bases and J by 0 bases, and 17 bases separated the two germline ends. Germline CDR1 KGHSH, CDR2 LQKENI.